Below, 13 T cell receptor beta chains from the same sample are listed, as sequenced in a study of low-dose radiotherapy and immunotherapy resistance in tumors. First-strand cDNA relied on TRAV- and TRBV-specific primers spanning alpha and beta chains. TCR amplification ran 15 to 25 PCR cycles using constant-region and V-primer adapter primers. TCRdb re-analysed the reads in MiXCR, keeping a single row per CDR3 protein. This sample yields around 90,000 distinct CDR3 sequences, of which approximately 17% are seen a single time; about 5.9% belongs to the top ten. Specified time point: before trial treatment. Material: PBMCs, obtained before treatment. The receptors stem from a male donor with prostate cancer.

Remarks on this clonotype: This is likely an artifact of a read error, given a far larger clone one base away. This chain uses TRBV25-1 with TRBJ2-2; maybe TRBD1 (6 bases). Germline CDR1 MGHDK, CDR2 SYGVNS. CDR3 length equals 18 residues. The CDR3 protein is CANSLIPAGAGNTGELFF. CDR3 nucleotide sequence: TGCGCCAACAGCTTGATCCCCGCAGGGGCAGGGAACACCGGGGAGCTGTTTTTT.

This clonotype came up many times. The CDR3 sequence: CASSQTGFGANVLTF. CDR3 nucleotide sequence: TGTGCCAGCAGCCAAACAGGGTTCGGGGCCAACGTCCTGACTTTC. The chain is built from TRBV6-4 and TRBJ2-6, with TRBD1 as a possible D gene (6 bases). The CDR3 runs 15 residues. Germline CDR1 MRHNA, CDR2 SNTAGT. V shed 6 bases and J shed 4 bases, with 13 bases lying between them.

This clonotype showed up many times. The chain joins TRBV5-5 to TRBJ2-3, with 11 bases identical to TRBD1. Looked up from germline, CDR1 is SGHKS and CDR2 is YYEKEE (reference sequence). The CDR3 runs 15 residues. The V and J ends lost 4 bases and 4 bases, in that order; junction bases with no gene match: 5. In nucleotides, the CDR3 is TGTGCCAGCAGCCAGGACAGGGGGCATGCAGATACGCAGTATTTT. Amino acid sequence: CASSQDRGHADTQYF.

This clonotype was seen at least ten times. The CDR3: CATGTGTSGGRQFF. In DNA, the CDR3 is TGTGCCACCGGGACAGGGACTAGCGGGGGAAGACAGTTCTTC. The J gene is TRBJ2-1, the V gene TRBV10-3; 14 positions match TRBD2. The CDR3 covers 14 residues. The germline V gene has CDR1 ENHRY and CDR2 SYGVKD. With V trimmed by 10 bases and J by 13 bases, 12 bases remained unmatched.

There are many counts of this clonotype. V gene TRBV7-9 combines with J gene TRBJ2-2; 13 bases align to TRBD2. From germline, CDR1 is SEHNR and CDR2 FQNEAQ (reference sequence). The CDR3 is 19 amino acids. Trimming removed 0 bases from V and 0 bases from J; junction bases left unmatched: 4. DNA for the CDR3: TGTGCCAGCAGCTTAGCGCTGGGACTAGCGGGGACGAACACCGGGGAGCTGTTTTTT. Its protein product is CASSLALGLAGTNTGELFF.

This rearrangement joins TRBV15 to TRBJ2-2, with D uncertain. The length of the CDR3 is 15 residues. In germline, CDR1 is LNHNV, CDR2 YYDKDF (reference sequence). Trimming pared 0 bases from V and 1 base from J, leaving 6 bases between. The CDR3 loop is CATSRDRLNTGELFF. In nucleotides, the CDR3 is TGTGCCACCAGCAGAGATCGGTTGAACACCGGGGAGCTGTTTTTT.

This clonotype has just one count. The chain links TRBV6-2 or TRBV6-3 to TRBJ2-3; 7 positions agree with TRBD1. The J segment lost 1 base and the V segment lost 6 bases, leaving 7 bases of the junction unmatched. From germline, CDR1 is MNHEY and CDR2 SVGEGT. The CDR3 is 15 amino acids. The CDR3 protein is CASSPGQVGTDTQYF. As DNA, the CDR3 is TGTGCCAGCAGCCCCGGACAGGTTGGCACAGATACGCAGTATTTT.

This clonotype was picked up many times. The V and J genes are TRBV5-1 and TRBJ2-1; D not resolved. Germline CDR1 reads SGHRS; CDR2 reads YFSETQ. The CDR3 consists of 16 residues. V lost 0 bases, J lost 4 bases, and 14 bases lay in between. CDR3 amino acids: CASSLGGSGPYNEQFF. Here the CDR3 DNA reads TGCGCCAGCAGCTTGGGCGGTAGTGGCCCGTACAATGAGCAGTTCTTC. The whole variable domain, filled in from reference TRBV5-1 and TRBJ2-1, reads KAGVTQTPRYLIKTRGQQVTLSCSPISGHRSVSWYQQTPGQGLQFLFEYFSETQRNKGNFPGRFSGRQFSNSRSEMNVSTLELGDSALYLCASSLGGSGPYNEQFFGPGTRLTVL.

V and J are TRBV30 and TRBJ1-4; 9 bases match TRBD1. The CDR3 sequence is 15 residues long. J lost 10 bases, V lost 2 bases, and 11 bases had no gene match. Germline lookup yields CDR1 GTSNPN and CDR2 SVGIG (reference sequence). The CDR3 nucleotides read TGTGCCTGGAGTCCCGGGGACAGGGAGATCGGAAAACTGTTTTTT. Translation gives CAWSPGDREIGKLFF.

The V gene is TRBV20-1, the J gene TRBJ2-1; 7 bases line up with TRBD1. The CDR3 is 13 amino acids. The ends lost 7 bases at V and 8 bases at J; junction bases unmatched: 11. CDR1 DFQATT and CDR2 SNEGSKA come from the germline V gene (reference sequence). The CDR3 DNA is TGCAGTGGACAGGGAAGGAAATGGTATGAGCAGTTCTTC. Translating it yields CSGQGRKWYEQFF.

This clonotype appeared many times. This rearrangement joins TRBV21-1 to TRBJ2-3; TRBD1 is the table's D call, not checked against the DNA. TRBV21-1 corresponds to a pseudogene. This CDR3 spans 14 amino acids. The CDR3 loop is CASSPGGPTDTQYF. The CDR3, as DNA: TGTGCCAGCAGCCCTGGGGGACCCACAGATACGCAGTATTTT.

This clonotype was seen at least ten times. The V and J genes are TRBV6-2 or TRBV6-3 and TRBJ2-3; tentative D call: TRBD2 (6 bases). V gave up 6 bases and J gave up 0 bases, with 19 bases separating them. The CDR3 totals 17 residues. CDR1 is MNHEY and CDR2 is SVGEGT in the germline V gene. CDR3 sequence reads: CASSDQTSGPSTDTQYF. CDR3 coding DNA: TGTGCCAGCAGCGACCAGACGAGCGGGCCTAGCACAGATACGCAGTATTTT.

This clonotype was seen ten or more times. V usage is TRBV20-1 and J usage is TRBJ2-7, with 10 bases identical to TRBD2. CDR1 is DFQATT, CDR2 SNEGSKA, per germline (reference sequence). This CDR3 spans 15 amino acids. The trim removed 4 bases at V and 2 bases at J, leaving 8 bases unmatched. CDR3 amino acids: CSAMDSGGPTYEQYF. CDR3 coding DNA: TGCAGTGCTATGGATAGCGGGGGGCCGACCTACGAGCAGTACTTC.